Each of the 23 T cell receptor beta chains below was sequenced from the same sample in a study of graft-versus-host responses after intestinal transplantation. Measured with immunoSEQ multiplex PCR; TCRdb has only the in-frame clones, and not every one. The table has roughly 36,000 clones, around 83% seen once. Sequenced material: PBMCs, taken 1070 days after transplant. Every receptor here comes from a human patient who received an intestinal transplant, so some T cells may come from the graft donor.

The rearrangement joins TRBV6-1 to TRBJ1-2; 8 nucleotides align to TRBD1. V lost 4 bases and J lost 0; bases outside the gene matches: 7. The CDR3 sequence is 16 residues long. Germline loops: CDR1 MNHNS, CDR2 SASEGT. CDR3 sequence reads: CASSGDRGTTNYGYTF. CDR3 DNA: TGTGCCAGCAGTGGTGACAGGGGCACGACTAACTATGGCTACACCTTC.

The chain is built from TRBV7-6 and TRBJ2-2; D may be TRBD1 (8 bases). The ends were cut back, 5 bases at V and 6 bases at J, with 16 bases in the middle. This CDR3 region has 15 residues. The germline V gene has CDR1 SGHVS and CDR2 FNYEAQ. The CDR3 DNA sequence: TGTGCCAGCAGCCAAGGACAGGGAGGGCCCGGGGAGCTGTTTTTT. This gives the protein CASSQGQGGPGELFF. Complete variable domain (other parts from reference TRBV7-6 and TRBJ2-2): GAGVSQSPRYKVTKRGQDVALRCDPISGHVSLYWYRQALGQGPEFLTYFNYEAQQDKSGLPNDRFSAERPEGSISTLTIQRTEQRDSAMYRCASSQGQGGPGELFFGEGSRLTVL.

This clone was seen a single time. This sequence joins TRBV10-2 and TRBJ2-7; 8 bases map to TRBD2. CDR3 length: 14 amino acids. CDR1 and CDR2 from the germline V gene are WSHSY and SAAADI. V shed 10 bases and J 4 bases; nucleotides not matched to a gene: 12. This chain's CDR3 is CAIPPGTSKYEQYF. In nucleotides, the CDR3 is TGCGCCATCCCCCCCGGGACTAGTAAATACGAGCAGTACTTC.

The rearrangement uses TRBV7-3 and TRBJ2-3, with D tentatively TRBD2 (5 bases). CDR1 is SGHTA, CDR2 FQGTGA, per germline. Trimming shortened V by 2 bases and J by 6 bases, and 9 bases separated the two germline ends. The CDR3 has 13 amino acids. The CDR3 DNA reads as TGTGCCAGCAGCTTAGGACTCTCTGATACGCAGTATTTT. It specifies CASSLGLSDTQYF. Looking up the rest from reference TRBV7-3 and TRBJ2-3 gives the full variable domain: GAGVSQTPSNKVTEKGKYVELRCDPISGHTALYWYRQSLGQGPEFLIYFQGTGAADDSGLPNDRFFAVRPEGSVSTLKIQRTERGDSAVYLCASSLGLSDTQYFGPGTRLTVL.

The chain links TRBV5-1 to TRBJ2-2, with no clear D. Per the germline V gene, CDR1 is SGHRS and CDR2 is YFSETQ. CDR3 length: 13 amino acids. Trimming pared 5 bases from V and 4 bases from J, leaving 9 bases between. The CDR3 here is CASSDGPTGELFF. CDR3 nucleotide sequence: TGCGCCAGCAGTGACGGGCCCACCGGGGAGCTGTTTTTT. Combining the CDR3 with reference TRBV5-1 and TRBJ2-2 gives the whole variable domain KAGVTQTPRYLIKTRGQQVTLSCSPISGHRSVSWYQQTPGQGLQFLFEYFSETQRNKGNFPGRFSGRQFSNSRSEMNVSTLELGDSALYLCASSDGPTGELFFGEGSRLTVL.

The chain recombines TRBV27 with TRBJ1-6, with D uncertain. The germline CDR1 and CDR2 sequences are MNHEY and SMNVEV (reference sequence). This CDR3 spans 14 amino acids. With 0 bases removed from V and 10 bases from J, the gap between germline ends came to 10 bases. Written as DNA, the CDR3 is TGTGCCAGCAGTTTATCCGGATTCCTCTCACCCCTCCACTTT. Translated, it gives CASSLSGFLSPLHF.

The chain combines TRBV7-2 with TRBJ2-7, with 10 bases lining up with TRBD2. This CDR3 spans 15 amino acids. V trimming: 5 bases; J trimming: 3 bases; junction bases outside the gene matches: 7. Germline V gives CDR1 SGHTA, CDR2 FQGNSA. CDR3 in amino acids: CASSLRTSGYYEQYF. The CDR3, as DNA: TGTGCCAGCAGCCTAAGGACTAGCGGTTACTACGAGCAGTACTTC.

This chain joins TRBV28 and TRBJ2-1, with TRBD2 matching 9 bases. J lost 2 bases, V lost 7 bases, and 6 bases had no gene match. Per the germline V gene, CDR1 is MDHEN and CDR2 is SYDVKM. The CDR3 consists of 15 residues. CDR3 protein: CASTTAGGPYNEQFF. The CDR3 DNA sequence: TGTGCCAGCACGACGGCGGGAGGGCCCTACAATGAGCAGTTCTTC.

The V and J genes are TRBV15 and TRBJ2-7, with TRBD1 matching over 10 bases. V shed 3 bases, J shed 10 bases, and the junction held 9 bases outside the gene matches. CDR1 and CDR2 (germline): LNHNV, YYDKDF (reference sequence). The length of the CDR3 is 14 residues. DNA of the CDR3: TGTGCCACCAGCAGCGCCGGGACAGGGGAAAGACAGTACTTC. Translated, it gives CATSSAGTGERQYF.

This clone was seen a handful of times. J is TRBJ1-4 and V is TRBV9; D uncertain. V lost 6 bases to trimming and J lost 10 bases, with 7 bases between them. This CDR3 has 10 residues. Germline CDR1 and CDR2: SGDLS and YYNGEE. The CDR3 bases are TGTGCCAGCAACTTGGGAAAACTGTTTTTT. Protein: CASNLGKLFF. The full variable domain, rest sourced from reference TRBV9 and TRBJ1-4, is DSGVTQTPKHLITATGQRVTLRCSPRSGDLSVYWYQQSLDQGLQFLIQYYNGEERAKGNILERFSAQQFPDLHSELNLSSLELGDSALYFCASNLGKLFFGSGTQLSVL.

This chain joins TRBV2 and TRBJ2-3, with 10 bases matching TRBD2. V trimming: 6 bases; J trimming: 4 bases; junction bases outside the gene matches: 7. CDR3 length: 15 amino acids. Germline values: CDR1 SNHLY, CDR2 FYNNEI. CDR3 sequence reads: CASSGTSVYSDTQYF. The DNA of the CDR3 is TGTGCCAGCAGCGGGACTAGCGTCTATTCAGATACGCAGTATTTT.

This clone was detected a few times. This rearrangement joins TRBV9 to TRBJ1-1; the D is unclear. There are 12 residues in the CDR3. The V end lost 0 bases, the J end lost 3 bases, and 3 bases lay between the germline ends. Looked up from germline, CDR1 is SGDLS and CDR2 is YYNGEE. The CDR3 DNA reads TGTGCCAGCAGCGTAGACCACACTGAAGCTTTCTTT. Its protein is CASSVDHTEAFF.

Concerning this clone itself: This sample also contains other DNA sequences that code for the same CDR3. This chain links TRBV5-4 with TRBJ2-3; D is ambiguous. The germline V gene encodes CDR1 SGHNT and CDR2 YYREEE (reference sequence). Trimming took off 0 bases at V and 3 bases at J, with 2 bases between the two ends. This CDR3 spans 12 amino acids. This CDR3 is CASSLATDTQYF. As DNA, the CDR3 is TGTGCCAGCAGCTTGGCTACAGATACGCAGTATTTT.

This sequence joins TRBV21-1 and TRBJ1-6. TRBV21-1 is deemed a pseudogene. This CDR3 is 16 amino acids long. The CDR3 DNA reads as TGTGCCAGCAGCAAGGAGGGTTGGCAGGGTCCAACACCCCTCCACTTT. This sequence encodes CASSKEGWQGPTPLHF.

V gene TRBV15 combines with J gene TRBJ1-1, with a possible D match to TRBD1 (5 bases). Germline-derived CDR1 and CDR2 are LNHNV and YYDKDF (reference sequence). The V gene lost 1 base and the J gene lost 1 base, with 7 bases spanning the gap. The CDR3 consists of 14 residues. CDR3 bases: TGTGCCACCAGCAGAGGGGGCAAGAACACTGAAGCTTTCTTT. This codes for CATSRGGKNTEAFF. Looking up the rest from reference TRBV15 and TRBJ1-1 gives the full variable domain: DAMVIQNPRYQVTQFGKPVTLSCSQTLNHNVMYWYQQKSSQAPKLLFHYYDKDFNNEADTPDNFQSRRPNTSFCFLDIRSPGLGDTAMYLCATSRGGKNTEAFFGQGTRLTVV.

V and J are TRBV6-1 and TRBJ2-7, with D perhaps matching TRBD1 (6 bases). The CDR3 runs to 13 residues. The germline V gene encodes CDR1 MNHNS and CDR2 SASEGT. Trimming took off 6 bases at V and 1 base at J, with 10 bases between the two ends. Here the CDR3 reads CASSSRGSYEQYF. In DNA, the CDR3 is TGTGCCAGCAGCTCCAGGGGATCCTACGAGCAGTACTTC.

This clone was detected only once. This chain uses TRBV2 with TRBJ2-7; TRBD1 agrees at 8 bases. The germline V gene has CDR1 SNHLY and CDR2 FYNNEI. CDR3 size: 12 residues. V lost 6 bases and J lost 13; bases outside the gene matches: 11. CDR3 coding DNA: TGTGCCAGCAGACCCGACAGGGGCGAACCCTACTTC. Protein product: CASRPDRGEPYF.

This clone appeared a single time. The rearrangement joins TRBV10-1 to TRBJ2-1; perhaps TRBD1 as D (6 bases). Trimming took off 2 bases at V and 9 bases at J, with 14 bases between the two ends. The CDR3 runs 14 residues. Germline-derived CDR1 and CDR2 are WNHNN and SYGVQD (reference sequence). CDR3 residues: CASSEDTGMGEQFF. The CDR3 DNA follows: TGCGCCAGCAGTGAGGATACAGGGATGGGTGAGCAGTTCTTC.

The chain carries TRBV7-3 and TRBJ2-5; TRBD1 matches 10 bases. The CDR3 totals 14 residues. V shed 3 bases and J 7 bases; nucleotides not matched to a gene: 5. CDR1 and CDR2 from the germline V gene are SGHTA and FQGTGA. The CDR3 protein is CASSLGQGIGTQYF. CDR3 DNA sequence: TGTGCCAGCAGCTTGGGACAGGGGATCGGGACCCAGTACTTC.

The CDR3 sequence is CATSRDTRAGPYNEQFF. In nucleotides, the CDR3 is TGTGCCACCAGCAGAGATACGAGAGCGGGCCCCTACAATGAGCAGTTCTTC. V usage is TRBV15 and J usage is TRBJ2-1; TRBD2 is a possible D gene (6 bases). CDR1 is LNHNV, CDR2 YYDKDF, per germline (reference sequence). The length of the CDR3 is 17 residues. V was clipped by 0 bases and J by 2 bases, with 14 bases between them.

The chain carries TRBV28 and TRBJ2-7, with D possibly being TRBD1 or TRBD2 (5 bases each). The germline V gene encodes CDR1 MDHEN and CDR2 SYDVKM. This CDR3 has 15 amino acids. The V end was cut by 6 bases, the J end by 3 bases, with 18 bases between. This chain's CDR3 is CASRKTGPSSYEQYF. The CDR3 nucleotides read TGTGCCAGCAGGAAAACGGGGCCCTCCAGCTACGAGCAGTACTTC.

The table lists this clone with a count of one. This chain connects TRBV28 to TRBJ2-1, with 7 bases matching TRBD2. CDR3 size: 17 residues. Germline assignment: CDR1 MDHEN and CDR2 SYDVKM. Unmatched junction bases numbered 11, after V lost 6 bases and J lost 0 bases. CDR3 sequence (DNA): TGTGCCAGCAGCAACCTACATAGCGGGTTCTCCTACAATGAGCAGTTCTTC. Its translation: CASSNLHSGFSYNEQFF.

This chain uses TRBV2 with TRBJ2-7, with 10 bases aligning to TRBD1. The CDR3 runs to 15 residues. Germline CDR1 SNHLY, CDR2 FYNNEI. V shed 6 bases, J shed 4 bases, and the junction held 9 bases outside the gene matches. The CDR3 here is CASRKGRDRGYEQYF. CDR3 sequence (DNA): TGTGCCAGCAGGAAGGGCCGGGACAGGGGTTACGAGCAGTACTTC.